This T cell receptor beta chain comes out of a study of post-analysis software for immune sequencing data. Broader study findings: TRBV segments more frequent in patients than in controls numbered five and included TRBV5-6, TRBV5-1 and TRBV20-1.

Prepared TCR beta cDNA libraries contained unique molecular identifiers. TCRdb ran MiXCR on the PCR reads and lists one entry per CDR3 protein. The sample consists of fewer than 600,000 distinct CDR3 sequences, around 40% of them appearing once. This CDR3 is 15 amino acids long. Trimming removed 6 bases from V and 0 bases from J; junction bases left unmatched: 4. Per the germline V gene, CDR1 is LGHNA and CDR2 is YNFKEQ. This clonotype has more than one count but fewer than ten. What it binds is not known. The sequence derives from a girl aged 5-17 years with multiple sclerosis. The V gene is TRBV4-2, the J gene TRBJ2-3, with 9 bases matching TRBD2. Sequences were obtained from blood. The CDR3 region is CASRRTSESTDTQYF. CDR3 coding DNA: TGTGCCAGCAGGCGGACTAGCGAAAGCACAGATACGCAGTATTTT.